The 26 T cell receptor beta chains reported below all come from one sample, sequenced in a study of cytomegalovirus exposure and HLA in healthy donors. Vbeta (60) and Jbeta (13) primers were used in the PCR. Method: immunoSEQ multiplex PCR; TCRdb's copy keeps in-frame clones and lacks some. The sample contains some 120,000 clones, around four fifths of which appear only once. Material for sequencing was PBMCs. These receptors all come from a man aged 18 to 30 in good health and CMV-seropositive.

The chain joins TRBV27 to TRBJ2-7; TRBD2 agrees at 7 bases. The CDR3 runs 15 residues. CDR1 and CDR2 (germline): MNHEY, SMNVEV (reference sequence). V trimming: 6 bases; J trimming: 2 bases; junction bases outside the gene matches: 10. As DNA, the CDR3 is TGTGCCAGCAGCCTGACGGGGACTAACCCCTACGAGCAGTACTTC. Translated: CASSLTGTNPYEQYF.

The J gene is TRBJ1-2, the V gene TRBV29-1; 8 bases match TRBD1. The CDR3 consists of 15 residues. Germline V gene lookup returns CDR1 SQVTM and CDR2 ANQGSEA. The trim removed 7 bases at V and 0 bases at J, leaving 10 bases unmatched. The CDR3 protein is CSAVGRTGTNYGYTF. The DNA of the CDR3 is TGCAGCGCCGTAGGCCGGACAGGGACTAACTATGGCTACACCTTC.

Turning to this clone: Other nucleotide sequences from this sample produce the same CDR3. The V call is TRBV7-9, the J call TRBJ1-1; D not certain. There are 12 residues in the CDR3. V was cut by 5 bases and J by 5 bases, with 9 bases left in between. Germline V lookup: CDR1 SEHNR, CDR2 FQNEAQ (reference sequence). CDR3 nucleotides: TGTGCCAGCAGCCTGTTAGAGACTGAAGCTTTCTTT. It yields the protein CASSLLETEAFF.

This chain uses TRBV2 with TRBJ2-2, with D perhaps matching TRBD1 (6 bases). CDR3 length: 14 amino acids. The V end was cut by 4 bases, the J end by 4 bases, with 10 bases between. Germline values: CDR1 SNHLY, CDR2 FYNNEI. The CDR3 reads CASSAHRVTGELFF. The DNA of the CDR3 is TGTGCCAGCAGTGCACACAGGGTCACCGGGGAGCTGTTTTTT.

The chain couples TRBV7-9 to TRBJ2-2; TRBD1 is a possible D gene (5 bases). This CDR3 has 12 residues. V lost 6 bases to trimming and J lost 8 bases, with 10 bases between them. Germline loops: CDR1 SEHNR, CDR2 FQNEAQ (reference sequence). The CDR3 DNA follows: TGTGCCAGCAGTACTGGGGCAGGGGAGCTGTTTTTT. Translation gives CASSTGAGELFF.

The V gene is TRBV7-9, the J gene TRBJ2-5; possible D gene TRBD1, 6 bases. The J call is uncertain, as TRBJ2-7 better fits the DNA end. The germline gives CDR1 SEHNR, CDR2 FQNEAQ (reference sequence). This CDR3 region has 14 residues. CDR3 in DNA: TGTGCCAGCAGCTTGAGGGACAACCTTGACGAGCAGTACTTC. It yields the protein CASSLRDNLDEQYF.

V and J are TRBV7-3 and TRBJ2-7, with 8 bases fitting TRBD2. Germline CDR1 and CDR2: SGHTA and FQGTGA. The CDR3 loop spans 14 amino acids. Losses at the gene ends were 6 bases for V and 4 bases for J; bases not matched to a gene: 8. The CDR3 spells CASSHGGAGYEQYF. The CDR3 DNA follows: TGTGCCAGCAGTCACGGGGGGGCCGGGTACGAGCAGTACTTC.

The chain uses TRBV6-5 and TRBJ2-7; 9 nucleotides agree with TRBD2. This CDR3 comprises 15 residues. Germline CDR1 and CDR2: MNHEY and SVGAGI. Unmatched junction bases numbered 8, after V lost 8 bases and J lost 0 bases. CDR3 sequence (DNA): TGTGCCAGCGCCCTTAGCGGGGGTTACTCCTACGAGCAGTACTTC. Protein sequence: CASALSGGYSYEQYF.

The rearrangement links TRBV6-1 to TRBJ2-1, with 9 bases that match TRBD2. CDR3 length: 17 residues. Germline CDR1 reads MNHNS; CDR2 reads SASEGT. V was pared by 4 bases and J by 6 bases, with 13 bases of the junction left unmatched. The CDR3, as DNA: TGTGCCAGCAGTGGGCATTCCGGGACTAGCCTCTTCAATGAGCAGTTCTTC. Translation: CASSGHSGTSLFNEQFF.

The V gene is TRBV29-1, the J gene TRBJ2-7; 8 nucleotides match TRBD1. The CDR3 sequence is 14 residues long. The germline gives CDR1 SQVTM, CDR2 ANQGSEA. V lost 5 bases, J lost 0 bases, and 6 bases stayed unmatched. The CDR3 region is CSVYTGGSSYEQYF. CDR3 nucleotide sequence: TGCAGCGTTTACACAGGGGGGTCCTCCTACGAGCAGTACTTC.

The rearrangement links TRBV29-1 to TRBJ2-2; 8 bases are shared with TRBD1. The V and J ends lost 0 bases and 7 bases, in that order; junction bases with no gene match: 7. The CDR3 loop spans 15 amino acids. Per germline, CDR1 SQVTM and CDR2 ANQGSEA. In nucleotides, the CDR3 is TGCAGCGTTGAAGATGGGCAGGGGGCCGGCGGGGAGCTGTTTTTT. Protein: CSVEDGQGAGGELFF.

The chain carries TRBV10-2 and TRBJ2-1; 13 positions agree with TRBD2. The V segment lost 3 bases and the J segment 0 bases; nucleotides outside the gene matches: 5. This CDR3 has 18 residues. The germline V gene encodes CDR1 WSHSY and CDR2 SAAADI. The CDR3 loop reads CASSDPGLAGSSYNEQFF. The DNA of the CDR3 is TGCGCCAGCAGTGATCCGGGACTAGCGGGGAGCTCCTACAATGAGCAGTTCTTC.

The chain uses TRBV5-5 and TRBJ1-1; 7 bases are shared with TRBD1. This CDR3 has 19 amino acids. The J segment lost 0 bases and the V segment lost 3 bases, leaving 17 bases of the junction unmatched. Germline CDR1 and CDR2: SGHKS and YYEKEE (reference sequence). CDR3 sequence reads: CASSWVPGTVFGVNTEAFF. The CDR3 DNA is TGTGCCAGCAGCTGGGTCCCCGGGACAGTTTTCGGAGTGAACACTGAAGCTTTCTTT.

This chain uses TRBV21-1 with TRBJ1-6; no DNA check was done on the table's D call, TRBD1. TRBV21-1 corresponds to a pseudogene. This CDR3 comprises 16 residues. This CDR3 reads CASSTAPGVENSPLHF. The CDR3 nucleotides are TGTGCCAGCAGCACTGCCCCAGGGGTAGAGAATTCACCCCTCCACTTT.

The chain uses TRBV9 and TRBJ2-3; D remains unclear. The V end lost 0 bases, the J end lost 4 bases, and 6 bases lay between the germline ends. Germline lookup yields CDR1 SGDLS and CDR2 YYNGEE. There are 13 residues in the CDR3. CDR3 DNA sequence: TGTGCCAGCAGCGTAGATGCGCCAGATACGCAGTATTTT. Its protein is CASSVDAPDTQYF. The full variable domain, in which reference TRBV9 and TRBJ2-3 provide the parts outside the CDR3, is DSGVTQTPKHLITATGQRVTLRCSPRSGDLSVYWYQQSLDQGLQFLIQYYNGEERAKGNILERFSAQQFPDLHSELNLSSLELGDSALYFCASSVDAPDTQYFGPGTRLTVL.

This sequence joins TRBV9 and TRBJ2-1; tentatively, D is TRBD1 (5 bases). Deletions cut 3 bases from V and 3 bases from J, with 16 bases between. CDR1 SGDLS and CDR2 YYNGEE come from the germline V gene. CDR3 length: 16 residues. The CDR3 protein is CASSASSGAYYNEQFF. Here the CDR3 DNA reads TGTGCCAGCAGCGCCTCGTCTGGGGCCTACTACAATGAGCAGTTCTTC.

This sequence joins TRBV12-5 and TRBJ1-2; D possibly corresponds to TRBD1 (5 bases). Germline V gene lookup returns CDR1 LGHNT and CDR2 FRNRAP. This CDR3 comprises 16 residues. Between the trimmed V and J ends, which lost 2 bases and 1 base, there was a span of 14 bases. The CDR3 protein is CASGLSGGIGNYGYTF. In DNA form, the CDR3 reads TGTGCTAGTGGTTTGAGTGGGGGGATTGGTAACTATGGCTACACCTTC.

The chain combines TRBV30 with TRBJ2-3; 9 nucleotides align to TRBD1. CDR3 length equals 15 residues. Germline V CDR1 and CDR2: GTSNPN, SVGIG (reference sequence). J gave up 11 bases and V 3 bases, and 15 bases lay outside the gene matches. The CDR3 nucleotides read TGTGCCTGGAGCGGGACAGGGTTTACCGACCCGAAGCAGTATTTT. This sequence encodes CAWSGTGFTDPKQYF. Together with reference TRBV30 and TRBJ2-3, the CDR3 gives the full variable domain: SQTIHQWPATLVQPVGSPLSLECTVEGTSNPNLYWYRQAAGRGLQLLFYSVGIGQISSEVPQNLSASRPQDRQFILSSKKLLLSDSGFYLCAWSGTGFTDPKQYFGPGTRLTVL.

The chain couples TRBV19 to TRBJ2-7; unclear D gene. Per the germline V gene, CDR1 is LNHDA and CDR2 is SQIVND (reference sequence). The CDR3 runs to 13 residues. V was pared by 3 bases and J by 6 bases, with 12 bases between. The CDR3 DNA reads TGTGCCAGTAGTATCGCAGGTTCCCTCGAGCAGTACTTC. It codes for CASSIAGSLEQYF.

The rearrangement uses TRBV27 and TRBJ1-3; tentative D call: TRBD1 (5 bases). This CDR3 is built from 17 residues. In germline, CDR1 is MNHEY, CDR2 SMNVEV (reference sequence). The V gene lost 6 bases and the J gene lost 0 bases, with 18 bases spanning the gap. This CDR3 reads CASRHTADRNSGNTIYF. CDR3 coding DNA: TGTGCCAGCAGGCATACCGCCGACAGAAACTCTGGAAACACCATATATTTT.

This chain uses TRBV2 with TRBJ1-2; no clear D. Germline CDR1 SNHLY, CDR2 FYNNEI. V lost 8 bases and J 1 base, leaving 14 bases between the germline ends. The CDR3 is 14 residues long. The CDR3 nucleotides are TGTGCCAGCGTGCCGAACAACAGTAACTATGGCTACACCTTC. It translates to CASVPNNSNYGYTF.

This clone was detected once. This chain connects TRBV30 to TRBJ1-4; no definite D call. V was shortened by 2 bases and J by 5 bases, with 15 bases between the two germline ends. Germline V gives CDR1 GTSNPN, CDR2 SVGIG (reference sequence). The CDR3 is 15 amino acids. In nucleotides, the CDR3 is TGTGCCTGGAGTTCCCAGGCAATCCGAAATGAAAAACTGTTTTTT. Protein: CAWSSQAIRNEKLFF.

This CDR3 is CASSRTSGVETQYF. The CDR3 DNA sequence: TGTGCCAGTAGTAGGACTAGCGGGGTGGAGACCCAGTACTTC. The chain links TRBV19 to TRBJ2-5, with TRBD2 identical over 12 bases. The germline V gene encodes CDR1 LNHDA and CDR2 SQIVND (reference sequence). V was pared by 4 bases and J by 5 bases, with 2 bases of the junction left unmatched. The CDR3 contains 14 residues.

This clone was counted between two and nine times. This sequence joins TRBV11-2 and TRBJ1-2; 7 bases agree with TRBD1. V trimming: 5 bases; J trimming: 6 bases; junction bases outside the gene matches: 12. The CDR3 has 15 residues. The germline V gene has CDR1 SGHAT and CDR2 FQNNGV. CDR3 coding DNA: TGTGCCAGCAGCCTGGGTCCCGACAGGGAGAATGGCTACACCTTC. Protein: CASSLGPDRENGYTF.

Written as DNA, the CDR3 is TGCGCCAGCAGCCTGGGACTGGACTACGAGCAGTACTTC. It translates to CASSLGLDYEQYF. This rearrangement joins TRBV4-1 to TRBJ2-7; maybe TRBD2 (6 bases). Germline lookup yields CDR1 MGHRA and CDR2 YSYEKL. The CDR3 is 13 residues long. The V end lost 4 bases, the J end lost 3 bases, and 10 bases lay between the germline ends.

This clone was observed many times. The chain links TRBV6-4 to TRBJ2-3, with 10 bases lining up with TRBD2. The germline CDR1 and CDR2 sequences are MRHNA and SNTAGT. Unmatched junction bases numbered 1, after V lost 5 bases and J lost 2 bases. This CDR3 has 14 amino acids. In nucleotides, the CDR3 is TGTGCCAGCAGTAGCGGGGGGGCCACAGATACGCAGTATTTT. Protein sequence: CASSSGGATDTQYF.